This T cell receptor beta chain was recorded in a study of CD8 T cells in ankylosing spondylitis. V shed 5 bases and J shed 0 bases, with 10 bases lying between them. Germline assignment: CDR1 MNHEY and CDR2 SVGEGT. CDR3 length: 15 amino acids. At least ten counts were recorded for this clonotype. Its antigen is currently unknown. Study-wide points: A subset of motif variants has previously been described in the synovial fluid and blood of reactive arthritis.

Preparation of TCR beta libraries was done by quantitative 5'-RACE with molecular barcodes. One entry per CDR3 protein, called by TCRdb with MiXCR from the 5' RACE reads. The profile shows 90,000 to 100,000 distinct CDR3 sequences, about 8.6% of them singletons. The origin of this receptor is a male donor with ankylosing spondylitis or in good health (not recorded which). The chain couples TRBV6-2 or TRBV6-3 to TRBJ2-2, with D perhaps assigned TRBD1 or TRBD2 (6 bases each). The sequenced sample was blood, either unsorted or a sorted T cell fraction (not recorded which). CDR3 coding DNA: TGTGCCAGCAGTCGCCGGGGGCCGAACACCGGGGAGCTGTTTTTT. Encoded protein: CASSRRGPNTGELFF.